The 20 T cell receptor beta chains below all came from one sample that was sequenced in a study of shared T cell receptors in the human thymus. Measured with immunoSEQ multiplex PCR; TCRdb has only the in-frame clones, and not every one. The sample lists around 340,000 clones; about 95% were seen once. Sequencing was carried out using thymocytes. The receptors stem from a human donor.

This chain connects TRBV23-1 to TRBJ2-7, with D perhaps matching TRBD1 (6 bases). TRBV23-1 is an ORF for which the function is uncertain. The CDR3 totals 18 residues. The germline V and J ends were trimmed by 0 bases and 0 bases, with 18 bases remaining between them. The chain's CDR3 is CASSQSISGTGSSYEQYF. The CDR3 bases are TGCGCCAGCAGTCAATCAATCTCCGGAACAGGGAGCTCCTACGAGCAGTACTTC.

The V and J genes are TRBV27 and TRBJ2-2, with TRBD1 as a possible D gene (5 bases). The CDR3 length is 14 residues. V was clipped by 5 bases and J by 1 base, with 8 bases between them. Germline values: CDR1 MNHEY, CDR2 SMNVEV (reference sequence). The CDR3 nucleotides read TGTGCCAGCAGTGGAAGGGGGAACACCGGGGAGCTGTTTTTT. Encoded protein: CASSGRGNTGELFF.

The chain links TRBV15 to TRBJ1-1; D gene uncertain. The CDR3 has 13 residues. From germline, CDR1 is LNHNV and CDR2 YYDKDF (reference sequence). V lost 5 bases and J lost 1, with 8 bases in between. In DNA, the CDR3 is TGTGCCACCAGCCCCCCCAAGAACACTGAAGCTTTCTTT. Its protein is CATSPPKNTEAFF.

CDR3 coding DNA: TGTGCCAGCTCACCCGTGGGCTACTCCTACGAGCAGTACTTC. It encodes CASSPVGYSYEQYF. The genes are TRBV18 and TRBJ2-7; no clear D. Germline V gene lookup returns CDR1 KGHSH and CDR2 LQKENI. This CDR3 region has 14 residues. Trimming took off 3 bases at V and 0 bases at J, with 9 bases between the two ends.

This clone was observed a handful of times. The rearrangement uses TRBV7-7 and TRBJ2-1; 9 nucleotides match TRBD2. The CDR3 is 14 amino acids. Per germline, CDR1 SSHAT and CDR2 FNYEAQ (reference sequence). The V and J ends lost 1 base and 9 bases, in that order; junction bases with no gene match: 4. In DNA, the CDR3 is TGTGCCAGCAGCTTAGGGACTAGCGTTTTTGAGCAGTTCTTC. It translates to CASSLGTSVFEQFF.

The chain joins TRBV28 to TRBJ2-7, with D unresolved. Trimming removed 8 bases at V and 4 bases at J, with 12 bases between. CDR1 is MDHEN, CDR2 SYDVKM, per germline. This CDR3 contains 12 residues. The CDR3 nucleotides are TGTGCCAGCGTTTCACCTTCATACGAGCAGTACTTC. Translated: CASVSPSYEQYF.

This chain uses TRBV29-1 with TRBJ1-1; TRBD1 agrees at 10 bases. CDR1 is SQVTM, CDR2 ANQGSEA, per germline. The ends lost 0 bases at V and 2 bases at J; junction bases unmatched: 6. The length of the CDR3 is 16 residues. CDR3 sequence: CSVEDPGQGPNTEAFF. The CDR3 DNA sequence: TGCAGCGTTGAAGATCCGGGACAGGGGCCAAACACTGAAGCTTTCTTT. The full variable domain, its missing parts supplied by reference TRBV29-1 and TRBJ1-1, is SAVISQKPSRDICQRGTSLTIQCQVDSQVTMMFWYRQQPGQSLTLIATANQGSEATYESGFVIDKFPISRPNLTFSTLTVSNMSPEDSSIYLCSVEDPGQGPNTEAFFGQGTRLTVV.

This clone has only one observation. The rearrangement joins TRBV4-2 to TRBJ2-5; D might be TRBD2 (5 bases). This CDR3 is 14 amino acids long. Germline CDR1 LGHNA, CDR2 YNFKEQ. Between the trimmed V and J ends, which lost 0 bases and 5 bases, there was a span of 10 bases. The CDR3 DNA is TGTGCCAGCAGCCAAGATCGACTAATGGAGACCCAGTACTTC. Its translation is CASSQDRLMETQYF.

The chain carries TRBV9 and TRBJ2-3, with D possibly TRBD2 on 6 matching bases. CDR1 is SGDLS, CDR2 YYNGEE, per germline. The CDR3 totals 13 residues. V lost 3 bases and J lost 6, with 11 bases in between. The CDR3 spells CASSGDWGDTQYF. CDR3 coding DNA: TGTGCCAGCAGCGGGGACTGGGGGGATACGCAGTATTTT.

The chain carries TRBV28 and TRBJ2-1, with 9 bases fitting TRBD2. This CDR3 contains 16 residues. Per germline, CDR1 MDHEN and CDR2 SYDVKM. Unmatched junction bases numbered 8, after V lost 2 bases and J lost 6 bases. In DNA form, the CDR3 reads TGTGCCAGCAGTTTAAGGCGGGAGGGCCCTGGCAATGAGCAGTTCTTC. Its protein product is CASSLRREGPGNEQFF.

The genes are TRBV28 and TRBJ2-4; TRBD2 matches 16 bases. V shed 2 bases, J shed 6 bases, and the junction held 10 bases outside the gene matches. This CDR3 region has 19 residues. CDR1 MDHEN and CDR2 SYDVKM come from the germline V gene. The chain's CDR3 is CASSLRGTSGRARANIQYF. CDR3 nucleotides: TGTGCCAGCAGTTTAAGGGGGACTAGCGGGAGGGCTAGGGCAAACATTCAGTACTTC.

The chain combines TRBV11-2 with TRBJ2-7; maybe TRBD2 (5 bases). Germline CDR1 is SGHAT and CDR2 is FQNNGV. This CDR3 comprises 13 residues. V lost 1 base to trimming and J lost 5 bases, with 9 bases between them. The CDR3 region has the DNA TGTGCCAGCAGCTTAGTGGCTAGCCACGAGCAGTACTTC. It translates to CASSLVASHEQYF.

The rearrangement uses TRBV5-5 and TRBJ2-2, with 8 bases fitting TRBD1. This CDR3 comprises 17 residues. J lost 8 bases, V lost 3 bases, and 15 bases had no gene match. Germline lookup yields CDR1 SGHKS and CDR2 YYEKEE (reference sequence). CDR3 loop: CASSSYQTGAFHGELFF. CDR3 coding DNA: TGTGCCAGCAGCTCCTATCAGACAGGGGCGTTCCATGGGGAGCTGTTTTTT.

The V gene is TRBV19, the J gene TRBJ1-5, with D perhaps TRBD1 (6 bases). V was pared by 4 bases and J by 0 bases, with 13 bases between. Per germline, CDR1 LNHDA and CDR2 SQIVND (reference sequence). The CDR3 is 16 residues long. The CDR3 sequence is CASSSPRDNSNQPQHF. CDR3 nucleotides: TGTGCCAGTAGTAGCCCCCGGGACAATAGCAATCAGCCCCAGCATTTT.

The chain joins TRBV29-1 to TRBJ1-4; D remains ambiguous. This CDR3 comprises 14 residues. Germline values: CDR1 SQVTM, CDR2 ANQGSEA. Trimming cost V 4 bases and J 0 bases, with 9 bases left between them. CDR3 residues: CSVAITATNEKLFF. In DNA form, the CDR3 reads TGCAGCGTTGCGATAACGGCAACTAATGAAAAACTGTTTTTT. The complete variable domain, with remaining parts taken from reference TRBV29-1 and TRBJ1-4, reads SAVISQKPSRDICQRGTSLTIQCQVDSQVTMMFWYRQQPGQSLTLIATANQGSEATYESGFVIDKFPISRPNLTFSTLTVSNMSPEDSSIYLCSVAITATNEKLFFGSGTQLSVL.

The chain combines TRBV27 with TRBJ2-1, with no clear D. The length of the CDR3 is 15 residues. Germline lookup yields CDR1 MNHEY and CDR2 SMNVEV (reference sequence). V was shortened by 8 bases and J by 9 bases, with 23 bases between the two germline ends. The chain's CDR3 is CASGNGATRVGEQFF. The CDR3 region has the DNA TGTGCCAGCGGCAACGGAGCCACCCGCGTAGGTGAGCAGTTCTTC.

This clone was observed a few times. The J gene is TRBJ2-1, the V gene TRBV27; tentatively, D is TRBD2 (6 bases). Germline lookup yields CDR1 MNHEY and CDR2 SMNVEV (reference sequence). Trimming removed 5 bases at V and 2 bases at J, with 19 bases between. This CDR3 contains 17 residues. CDR3: CASSLPRESWPYNEQFF. The CDR3 nucleotides read TGTGCCAGCAGTCTCCCCCGGGAGTCCTGGCCCTACAATGAGCAGTTCTTC.

The chain carries TRBV2 and TRBJ2-7, with D uncertain. Germline CDR1 SNHLY, CDR2 FYNNEI. V was clipped by 6 bases and J by 3 bases, with 3 bases between them. The CDR3 spans 10 residues. CDR3 DNA: TGTGCCAGCAGGGACTACGAGCAGTACTTC. It encodes CASRDYEQYF.

This sequence joins TRBV15 and TRBJ1-5; D is uncertain. The CDR3 runs 13 residues. Trimming took off 5 bases at V and 10 bases at J, with 15 bases between the two ends. Per germline, CDR1 LNHNV and CDR2 YYDKDF (reference sequence). The CDR3 DNA reads TGTGCCACCAGCCGCCTCGGGTTAATCCCCCAGCATTTT. This translates into CATSRLGLIPQHF.

The gene calls are TRBV4-1 and TRBJ2-1; TRBD1 matches at 10 bases. Germline CDR1 and CDR2: MGHRA and YSYEKL. V trimming: 0 bases; J trimming: 9 bases; junction bases outside the gene matches: 2. The CDR3 runs 14 residues. DNA of the CDR3: TGCGCCAGCAGCCAAGAGGGGGACAGGGGTGAGCAGTTCTTC. Translation gives CASSQEGDRGEQFF.